This T cell receptor (beta chain) was recorded in a study of cytomegalovirus exposure and HLA in healthy donors. Study findings and constraints: Some TCR beta chains (roughly 160 of them) were listed as cytomegalovirus-associated. Later analysis showed most CMV-associated TCR beta chains appearing HLA-restricted.

The length of the CDR3 is 15 residues. The germline V gene encodes CDR1 LNHDA and CDR2 SQIVND (reference sequence). V shed 5 bases and J 5 bases; nucleotides not matched to a gene: 5. About this clone: Its antigen is currently unknown.

The PCR made use of 60 Vbeta and 13 Jbeta primers. Sequenced by immunoSEQ multiplex PCR; TCRdb stores in-frame clones only, minus some. The sample carries fewer than 110,000 clones, 65% to 80% recorded once. The clonotype comes from a man over 45 in good health and CMV-seronegative. V and J are TRBV19 and TRBJ2-7; the match to TRBD2 covers 14 bases. The sample comprised PBMCs. This CDR3 is CASSSRLAGGNEQYF. CDR3 sequence (DNA): TGTGCCAGTAGTTCCAGACTAGCGGGGGGGAACGAGCAGTACTTC.